The 27 T cell receptor beta chains given below trace back to one sample, sequenced in a study of shared clonotypes between healthy human individuals. Clones were sequenced by immunoSEQ multiplex PCR, and TCRdb holds only the in-frame ones, with some missing. The sample shows about 680,000 clones, 60% to 80% of them seen only once. The specimen was memory CD4+ T cells sorted from blood. Subset meaning: CD45RA-negative fraction. Every receptor here comes from a woman in her 30s in good health.

The chain employs TRBV29-1 and TRBJ2-6; D unclear. The CDR3 is made up of 12 amino acids. The germline gives CDR1 SQVTM, CDR2 ANQGSEA. V gave up 5 bases and J gave up 1 base, with 3 bases separating them. The CDR3 loop reads CSVMSGANVLTF. In DNA, the CDR3 is TGCAGCGTTATGTCTGGGGCCAACGTCCTGACTTTC.

The chain combines TRBV5-8 with TRBJ1-4, with D perhaps TRBD1 (5 bases). This CDR3 region has 15 residues. The germline gives CDR1 SGHTS, CDR2 YDEGEE. Trimming pared 4 bases from V and 6 bases from J, leaving 16 bases between. This CDR3 is CASSRDGRLHEKLFF. DNA for the CDR3: TGTGCCAGCAGCCGGGACGGACGACTCCATGAAAAACTGTTTTTT. Drawing the rest from reference TRBV5-8 and TRBJ1-4, the complete variable domain is EAGVTQSPTHLIKTRGQQATLRCSPISGHTSVYWYQQALGLGLQFLLWYDEGEERNRGNFPPRFSGRQFPNYSSELNVNALELEDSALYLCASSRDGRLHEKLFFGSGTQLSVL.

This chain uses TRBV19 with TRBJ2-2; tentatively, D is TRBD1 or TRBD2 (5 bases each). The CDR3 loop spans 14 amino acids. Trimming pared 11 bases from V and 2 bases from J, leaving 15 bases between. Germline V gene data show CDR1 as LNHDA and CDR2 as SQIVND (reference sequence). The CDR3 DNA reads TGTGCCGGGACGACAAGTCTTAACACCGGGGAGCTGTTTTTT. Its protein product is CAGTTSLNTGELFF.

The V and J genes are TRBV18 and TRBJ1-2; weak D call: TRBD1 (5 bases). The CDR3 runs to 14 residues. Germline V lookup: CDR1 KGHSH, CDR2 LQKENI. Trimming shortened V by 5 bases and J by 3 bases, and 13 bases separated the two germline ends. The CDR3 DNA reads as TGTGCCAGCTCATCGTTAGGCAGGGACTATGGCTACACCTTC. Its protein is CASSSLGRDYGYTF.

This clone was picked up one time. The rearrangement uses TRBV6-5 and TRBJ1-1; D is uncertain. CDR3 length: 14 residues. V lost 6 bases and J 2 bases, leaving 13 bases between the germline ends. CDR1 is MNHEY and CDR2 is SVGAGI in the germline V gene. In DNA form, the CDR3 reads TGTGCCAGCAGCTTCGACACATTCAACACTGAAGCTTTCTTT. Its translation: CASSFDTFNTEAFF.

This clone was detected a few times. The gene calls are TRBV28 and TRBJ2-7; no firm D call. Trimming removed 7 bases at V and 2 bases at J, with 12 bases between. The CDR3 sequence is 13 residues long. Looked up from germline, CDR1 is MDHEN and CDR2 is SYDVKM. CDR3 region: CASIGHDPYEQYF. The CDR3 DNA is TGTGCCAGCATCGGGCACGACCCCTACGAGCAGTACTTC.

V is TRBV28 and J is TRBJ1-2, with TRBD1 matching 7 bases. Germline values: CDR1 MDHEN, CDR2 SYDVKM. The CDR3 is made up of 15 amino acids. V lost 1 base, J lost 4 bases, and 6 bases stayed unmatched. The CDR3 DNA is TGTGCCAGCAGTTTATCCGGGACAGAAGGCTATGGCTACACCTTC. This gives the protein CASSLSGTEGYGYTF.

This chain joins TRBV6-1 and TRBJ1-3; D might be TRBD1 (5 bases). The V gene's germline CDR1 is MNHNS and CDR2 SASEGT. This CDR3 has 14 residues. Trimming cost V 8 bases and J 1 base, with 12 bases left between them. For the CDR3, the DNA is TGTGCCAGCTCCAGGGCCCAATCTGGAAACACCATATATTTT. Its protein is CASSRAQSGNTIYF.

The J gene is TRBJ2-1, the V gene TRBV5-1; D uncertain. Between the trimmed V and J ends, which lost 1 base and 5 bases, there was a span of 7 bases. Per germline, CDR1 SGHRS and CDR2 YFSETQ. The CDR3 is made up of 13 amino acids. CDR3 nucleotide sequence: TGCGCCAGCAGCTTGATGGCCGACAATGAGCAGTTCTTC. It codes for CASSLMADNEQFF.

The chain combines TRBV11-2 with TRBJ1-1; 8 nucleotides align to TRBD1. J was trimmed by 5 bases and V by 5 bases; bases with no gene match: 4. Germline V lookup: CDR1 SGHAT, CDR2 FQNNGV. This CDR3 spans 13 amino acids. The CDR3, as DNA: TGTGCCAGCAGCCCAGACAGGGGAACTGAAGCTTTCTTT. It codes for CASSPDRGTEAFF.

In this sample, this clone turned up once. This chain connects TRBV7-2 to TRBJ1-1, with TRBD1 as a possible D gene (5 bases). Per the germline V gene, CDR1 is SGHTA and CDR2 is FQGNSA. The CDR3 extends over 16 amino acids. V was cut by 4 bases and J by 3 bases, with 18 bases left in between. CDR3 sequence: CASSSRGARGDTEAFF. In DNA form, the CDR3 reads TGTGCCAGCAGCTCAAGGGGCGCGAGAGGGGACACTGAAGCTTTCTTT.

The rearrangement uses TRBV4-1 and TRBJ2-1; 12 bases are a match to TRBD2. The CDR3 length is 16 residues. J was trimmed by 6 bases and V by 2 bases; bases with no gene match: 5. Per germline, CDR1 MGHRA and CDR2 YSYEKL. The CDR3 loop reads CASSQPGTSGFNEQFF. The CDR3 DNA sequence: TGCGCCAGCAGCCAACCCGGGACTAGCGGGTTCAATGAGCAGTTCTTC.

This clone was observed a handful of times. The chain uses TRBV25-1 and TRBJ2-7; D gene ambiguous. The CDR3 has 14 amino acids. CDR1 is MGHDK, CDR2 SYGVNS, per germline. V was clipped by 3 bases and J by 3 bases, with 12 bases between them. In DNA, the CDR3 is TGTGCCAGCAGTGAGGGCAGGTCGGGCTACGAGCAGTACTTC. It is translated as CASSEGRSGYEQYF.

In this sample, this clone turned up a few times. V and J are TRBV2 and TRBJ2-1, with 9 bases matching TRBD2. V shed 7 bases and J 8 bases; nucleotides not matched to a gene: 15. Per germline, CDR1 SNHLY and CDR2 FYNNEI. The CDR3 has 16 amino acids. The CDR3, as DNA: TGTGCCAGCACCCAAAACCTAGCGGGAATAGGTGATGAGCAGTTCTTC. Amino acids: CASTQNLAGIGDEQFF.

V and J are TRBV5-1 and TRBJ2-1, with a tentative D call TRBD2 (6 bases). CDR3 length: 16 residues. CDR1 SGHRS and CDR2 YFSETQ come from the germline V gene. V lost 4 bases and J 6 bases, leaving 20 bases between the germline ends. The CDR3 nucleotides are TGCGCCAGCAGCCCCAGTCCTAGCGTTGGGAGCAATGAGCAGTTCTTC. Translated, it gives CASSPSPSVGSNEQFF. The variable domain in full, completed from reference TRBV5-1 and TRBJ2-1, reads KAGVTQTPRYLIKTRGQQVTLSCSPISGHRSVSWYQQTPGQGLQFLFEYFSETQRNKGNFPGRFSGRQFSNSRSEMNVSTLELGDSALYLCASSPSPSVGSNEQFFGPGTRLTVL.

The rearrangement uses TRBV28 and TRBJ2-2; D gene unclear. Trimming cost V 5 bases and J 7 bases, with 14 bases left between them. Per the germline V gene, CDR1 is MDHEN and CDR2 is SYDVKM. The length of the CDR3 is 14 residues. The CDR3: CASSTRRNGGELFF. The CDR3 DNA reads TGTGCCAGCAGTACCCGACGGAACGGCGGGGAGCTGTTTTTT.

This chain links TRBV6-6 with TRBJ1-1, with D uncertain. The CDR3 sequence is 14 residues long. Trimming shortened V by 0 bases and J by 1 base, and 6 bases separated the two germline ends. Per germline, CDR1 MNHNY and CDR2 SVGAGI (reference sequence). CDR3 DNA sequence: TGTGCCAGCAGTTACTCGGCAGGGAACACTGAAGCTTTCTTT. The encoded protein is CASSYSAGNTEAFF.

This chain uses TRBV7-8 with TRBJ1-2; TRBD1 matches at 9 bases. Germline CDR1 is SGHVS and CDR2 is FQNEAQ. V shed 4 bases and J 2 bases; nucleotides not matched to a gene: 5. The CDR3 is 15 amino acids. Written as DNA, the CDR3 is TGTGCCAGCAGCTCCCGGACAGGGGCGAACTATGGCTACACCTTC. As protein: CASSSRTGANYGYTF.

Worth noting for this clone: This CDR3 is also generated by other DNA sequences in the sample. The genes are TRBV27 and TRBJ1-1; possibly TRBD1 for D (6 bases). The V and J ends lost 4 bases and 5 bases respectively, with 14 bases between them. This CDR3 is 14 amino acids long. CDR1 and CDR2 (germline): MNHEY, SMNVEV (reference sequence). The CDR3 is CASSSRGGGTEAFF. The CDR3 bases are TGTGCCAGCAGTTCCAGGGGAGGAGGAACTGAAGCTTTCTTT.

The V call is TRBV28, the J call TRBJ1-5; weak D call: TRBD1 (5 bases). This CDR3 has 15 amino acids. V lost 7 bases to trimming and J lost 0 bases, with 13 bases between them. Germline CDR1 reads MDHEN; CDR2 reads SYDVKM. CDR3 nucleotide sequence: TGTGCCAGCACCAACCGGGGGGGTAGCAATCAGCCCCAGCATTTT. It is translated as CASTNRGGSNQPQHF.

The genes are TRBV7-2 and TRBJ2-5; no reliable D call. V was trimmed by 2 bases and J by 1 base, leaving 14 bases between them. The CDR3 runs to 16 residues. Germline V lookup: CDR1 SGHTA, CDR2 FQGNSA. Written as DNA, the CDR3 is TGTGCCAGCAGCTTACTCCTTCTTGGAAGCCAAGAGACCCAGTACTTC. This codes for CASSLLLLGSQETQYF.

The V and J genes are TRBV7-3 and TRBJ2-3; D not resolved. The germline V and J ends were trimmed by 4 bases and 4 bases, with 9 bases remaining between them. The CDR3 covers 13 residues. Per the germline V gene, CDR1 is SGHTA and CDR2 is FQGTGA. The CDR3 DNA reads as TGTGCCAGCAGCTCCGTCAGCGCAGATACGCAGTATTTT. Encoded protein: CASSSVSADTQYF.

The chain couples TRBV6-5 to TRBJ2-3; D tentatively reads TRBD1 or TRBD2 (5 bases each). The CDR3 is 16 residues long. Germline-derived CDR1 and CDR2 are MNHEY and SVGAGI. The V end lost 0 bases, the J end lost 0 bases, and 10 bases lay between the germline ends. The CDR3 sequence is CASSYSGDLSTDTQYF. The CDR3 bases are TGTGCCAGCAGTTACTCGGGGGATTTAAGCACAGATACGCAGTATTTT.

The V call is TRBV5-1, the J call TRBJ2-7, with 8 bases aligning to TRBD2. In germline, CDR1 is SGHRS, CDR2 YFSETQ. This CDR3 comprises 14 residues. The V gene end was trimmed by 1 base and the J gene end by 3 bases; junction bases not matched to a gene: 3. As DNA, the CDR3 is TGCGCCAGCAGCTTGTCGCTAGCGGGCTACGAGCAGTACTTC. As protein: CASSLSLAGYEQYF. Filled out from reference TRBV5-1 and TRBJ2-7, the complete variable domain reads KAGVTQTPRYLIKTRGQQVTLSCSPISGHRSVSWYQQTPGQGLQFLFEYFSETQRNKGNFPGRFSGRQFSNSRSEMNVSTLELGDSALYLCASSLSLAGYEQYFGPGTRLTVT.

This clone was counted only a few times. The limits of the CDR3 on the DNA are not certain, so only TCRdb's listed CDR3 is given. The rearrangement uses TRBV12-2 and TRBJ1-1; the listed D gene, TRBD1, was not tested against the DNA. TRBV12-2 is assigned pseudogene status. The CDR3 is 16 residues long, ends included. The CDR3: CASRLVGQGSRTEAFF.

The chain carries TRBV25-1 and TRBJ2-3; 9 bases fit TRBD2. CDR1 and CDR2 from the germline V gene are MGHDK and SYGVNS. This CDR3 has 16 amino acids. J was trimmed by 2 bases and V by 8 bases; bases with no gene match: 11. The CDR3 is CASATSGRLNTDTQYF. CDR3 in DNA: TGTGCCAGCGCGACGAGCGGGAGGCTAAACACAGATACGCAGTATTTT. The full variable domain, its missing parts supplied by reference TRBV25-1 and TRBJ2-3, is EADIYQTPRYLVIGTGKKITLECSQTMGHDKMYWYQQDPGMELHLIHYSYGVNSTEKGDLSSESTVSRIRTEHFPLTLESARPSHTSQYLCASATSGRLNTDTQYFGPGTRLTVL.

This chain joins TRBV6-1 and TRBJ2-3, with D unresolved. This CDR3 is built from 14 residues. CDR1 is MNHNS and CDR2 is SASEGT in the germline V gene. V lost 1 base and J 4 bases, leaving 9 bases between the germline ends. CDR3 in DNA: TGTGCCAGCAGTGAAGGGAGTAGGGCAGATACGCAGTATTTT. Its translation: CASSEGSRADTQYF.